Below, 17 T cell receptor beta chains from the same sample are listed, as sequenced in a study of identical twins. One entry per CDR3 protein results from TCRdb running MiXCR on the 5' RACE reads. The table has around 680,000 distinct CDR3 sequences, approximately 9% seen once; the top ten hold 0.85% to 1%. Separately, the same data were catalogued under a study of yellow fever vaccine responses in identical twins.

Sequencing was done on a sample of PBMCs. Source of these receptors: a woman aged 18-30 years in good health.

This clonotype was seen a handful of times. The rearrangement links TRBV3-1 to TRBJ2-1, with 13 bases aligning to TRBD2. V was pared by 4 bases and J by 7 bases, with 13 bases of the junction left unmatched. The CDR3 has 18 amino acids. Germline-derived CDR1 and CDR2 are LGHDT and YNNKEL (reference sequence). CDR3 nucleotides: TGTGCCAGCAGCCTCGAGCAGCTCAGACTAGCGGGGGGAAATGAGCAGTTCTTC. Its translation: CASSLEQLRLAGGNEQFF.

CDR3 region: CASSVGLVRETQYF. The DNA of the CDR3 is TGTGCCAGCAGCGTTGGACTAGTGCGAGAGACCCAGTACTTC. J is TRBJ2-5 and V is TRBV9, with 7 positions matching TRBD2. The ends lost 2 bases at V and 4 bases at J; junction bases unmatched: 5. Germline CDR1 SGDLS, CDR2 YYNGEE. This CDR3 has 14 residues.

This clonotype was observed a handful of times. The genes are TRBV24-1 and TRBJ2-1; the match to TRBD2 covers 14 bases. This CDR3 spans 16 amino acids. Germline values: CDR1 KGHDR, CDR2 SFDVKD. After removal of 4 bases from V and 10 bases from J, the junction contained 8 bases not matched to a gene. The CDR3 coding sequence is TGTGCCACCAGTGACGCCGGGACTAGCGGGAGCAGGGAGCAGTTCTTC. Encoded protein: CATSDAGTSGSREQFF.

The chain's CDR3 is CASSRGQGLYGYTF. For the CDR3, the DNA is TGTGCCAGCAGCCGGGGACAGGGACTCTATGGCTACACCTTC. This chain links TRBV7-2 with TRBJ1-2; 9 nucleotides align to TRBD1. The CDR3 is made up of 14 amino acids. Per the germline V gene, CDR1 is SGHTA and CDR2 is FQGNSA. With V trimmed by 5 bases and J by 4 bases, 5 bases remained unmatched.

With regard to this clonotype: A much larger clone differs from this one at a single base, so this may be a read error. This sequence joins TRBV3-1 and TRBJ2-7; possibly TRBD2 for D (6 bases). The CDR3 length is 12 residues. Germline CDR1 is LGHDT and CDR2 is YNNKEL (reference sequence). Trimming left V 3 bases short and J 3 bases short, with 6 bases between. The CDR3 is CASSQTSYEQYF. CDR3 in DNA: TGTGCCAGCAGCCAGACTAGCTACGAGCAGTACTTC.

In its sample, this clonotype was seen a few times. This chain connects TRBV6-1 to TRBJ1-1, with D hard to call. The ends were cut back, 0 bases at V and 5 bases at J, with 7 bases in the middle. The CDR3 covers 13 residues. CDR1 and CDR2 (germline): MNHNS, SASEGT. The CDR3 bases are TGTGCCAGCAGTGAAGCCAGCGGTACTGAAGCTTTCTTT. It yields the protein CASSEASGTEAFF.

This clonotype appeared many times. J is TRBJ2-7 and V is TRBV12-3 or TRBV12-4; TRBD1 agrees at 9 bases. V shed 5 bases, J shed 2 bases, and the junction held 10 bases outside the gene matches. The CDR3 runs to 16 residues. In DNA form, the CDR3 reads TGTGCCAGCAGTCCGAGGGGACAGGGCCATGCCTACGAGCAGTACTTC. Amino acids: CASSPRGQGHAYEQYF.

This clonotype was seen a few times. The chain combines TRBV7-2 with TRBJ2-3; 9 positions agree with TRBD2. Germline V gene sequence: CDR1 SGHTA, CDR2 FQGNSA. Losses at the gene ends were 4 bases for V and 0 bases for J; bases not matched to a gene: 8. The CDR3 sequence is 17 residues long. CDR3 loop: CASSSPLGLASTDTQYF. Here the CDR3 DNA reads TGTGCCAGCAGCTCGCCGCTTGGACTAGCGAGCACAGATACGCAGTATTTT.

The chain uses TRBV6-5 and TRBJ2-2, with TRBD1 matching 7 bases. CDR3 length: 17 residues. CDR1 is MNHEY and CDR2 is SVGAGI in the germline V gene. V lost 2 bases, J lost 4 bases, and 10 bases stayed unmatched. This CDR3 reads CASSYRRQGRGTGELFF. DNA of the CDR3: TGTGCCAGCAGTTACCGAAGACAGGGTAGGGGCACCGGGGAGCTGTTTTTT.

The sample holds many counts of this clonotype. The chain uses TRBV7-2 and TRBJ2-7; 7 bases are a match to TRBD1. Germline CDR1 and CDR2: SGHTA and FQGNSA. V lost 6 bases and J lost 0; bases outside the gene matches: 5. This CDR3 is 14 amino acids long. CDR3 in amino acids: CASSLDRSSYEQYF. Here the CDR3 DNA reads TGTGCCAGCAGTTTGGACAGGAGCTCCTACGAGCAGTACTTC.

This chain connects TRBV20-1 to TRBJ1-1; unclear D gene. Trimming stripped 2 bases from V and 0 bases from J, with 13 bases between. The CDR3 has 15 amino acids. Germline CDR1 reads DFQATT; CDR2 reads SNEGSKA (reference sequence). CDR3 residues: CSARSGVGMNTEAFF. The DNA for the CDR3 is TGCAGTGCTAGATCTGGGGTCGGGATGAACACTGAAGCTTTCTTT.

A few counts support this clonotype. The chain employs TRBV4-3 and TRBJ2-7; TRBD1 agrees at 7 bases. There are 13 residues in the CDR3. The V and J ends lost 0 bases and 5 bases, in that order; junction bases with no gene match: 1. Germline CDR1 LGHNA, CDR2 YSLEER. CDR3 sequence reads: CASSQEGGDEQYF. The CDR3 DNA reads as TGCGCCAGCAGCCAAGAAGGGGGCGACGAGCAGTACTTC.

This clonotype has ten or more counts. The gene calls are TRBV5-1 and TRBJ1-1; TRBD1 is a possible D gene (5 bases). Germline V CDR1 and CDR2: SGHRS, YFSETQ. Trimming took 0 bases from V and 5 from J, leaving 14 bases between them. CDR3 length equals 15 residues. The CDR3 DNA reads as TGCGCCAGCAGCTTGGACGCAGGGCGGAGAACTGAAGCTTTCTTT. It codes for CASSLDAGRRTEAFF.

This clonotype turned up a few times. The rearrangement links TRBV13 to TRBJ2-7; D gene uncertain. Germline values: CDR1 PRHDT, CDR2 FYEKMQ (reference sequence). V was trimmed by 2 bases and J by 2 bases, leaving 7 bases between them. There are 13 residues in the CDR3. The CDR3 loop is CASSLRAAYEQYF. The DNA for the CDR3 is TGTGCCAGCAGCTTAAGGGCGGCCTACGAGCAGTACTTC.

The chain joins TRBV11-2 to TRBJ2-1, with no clear D. The germline V gene has CDR1 SGHAT and CDR2 FQNNGV. V lost 6 bases to trimming and J lost 9 bases, with 12 bases between them. The CDR3 length is 12 residues. The CDR3 here is CASRPVGFEQFF. The CDR3 DNA is TGTGCCAGCAGGCCTGTTGGGTTTGAGCAGTTCTTC.

This sequence joins TRBV10-1 and TRBJ2-3; 10 bases fit TRBD2. Germline V gene data show CDR1 as WNHNN and CDR2 as SYGVQD (reference sequence). The CDR3 covers 15 residues. V was clipped by 0 bases and J by 4 bases; unmatched bases: 1. Here the CDR3 reads CASSESGLAADTQYF. The CDR3, as DNA: TGCGCCAGCAGTGAGTCCGGACTAGCGGCAGATACGCAGTATTTT.

This clonotype was seen many times. The chain uses TRBV4-3 and TRBJ2-1, with 11 bases matching TRBD1. CDR1 and CDR2 from the germline V gene are LGHNA and YSLEER. V shed 5 bases, J shed 8 bases, and the junction held 5 bases outside the gene matches. CDR3 length equals 14 residues. The CDR3 sequence is CASSSGQGGYEQFF. CDR3 sequence (DNA): TGCGCCAGCAGCTCGGGACAGGGGGGCTATGAGCAGTTCTTC.